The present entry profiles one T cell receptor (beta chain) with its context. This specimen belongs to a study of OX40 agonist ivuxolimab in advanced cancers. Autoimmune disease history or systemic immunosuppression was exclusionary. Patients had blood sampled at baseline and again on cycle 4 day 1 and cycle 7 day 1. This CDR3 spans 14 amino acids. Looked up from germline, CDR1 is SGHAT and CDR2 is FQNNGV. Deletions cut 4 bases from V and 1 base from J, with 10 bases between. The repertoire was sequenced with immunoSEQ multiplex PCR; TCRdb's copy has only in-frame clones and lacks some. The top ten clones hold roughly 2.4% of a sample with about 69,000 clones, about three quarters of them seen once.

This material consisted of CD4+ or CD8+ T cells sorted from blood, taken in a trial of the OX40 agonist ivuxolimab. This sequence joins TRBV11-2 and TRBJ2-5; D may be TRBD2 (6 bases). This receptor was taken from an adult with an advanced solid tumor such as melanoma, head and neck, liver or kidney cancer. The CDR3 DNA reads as TGTGCCAGCAGCTATGGACTAACCCAAGAGACCCAGTACTTC. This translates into CASSYGLTQETQYF.